The 26 T cell receptor beta chains below were found in one sample sequenced in a study of T cells in Graves' hyperthyroidism and ophthalmopathy. Template material for amplifying TCR beta CDR3 regions consisted of RNA transcripts. Primed by the HTBI set, a first-round RT-PCR was run on the TCR CDR3. TCRdb recomputed calls from the multiplex PCR reads with MiXCR, one row per CDR3 protein. The sample records over 350,000 distinct CDR3 sequences, roughly 14% being singletons. Sequenced sample: blood. These receptors came from a man aged 18 to 35 with Graves' ophthalmopathy.

This clonotype was seen many times. This chain uses TRBV5-8 with TRBJ2-3; D might be TRBD2 (6 bases). Germline V gives CDR1 SGHTS, CDR2 YDEGEE. The CDR3 consists of 14 residues. Trimming cost V 4 bases and J 3 bases, with 12 bases left between them. The CDR3 DNA reads TGTGCCAGCAGCCCCTTAGCGGATACAGATACGCAGTATTTT. Residues: CASSPLADTDTQYF.

The rearrangement links TRBV6-1 to TRBJ1-4; 7 bases align to TRBD1. Germline V gene sequence: CDR1 MNHNS, CDR2 SASEGT. J lost 4 bases, V lost 4 bases, and 6 bases had no gene match. The CDR3 sequence is 15 residues long. The CDR3, as DNA: TGTGCCAGCAGTGCATCAGGGGGGTTTAATGAAAAACTGTTTTTT. It translates to CASSASGGFNEKLFF.

V usage is TRBV29-1 and J usage is TRBJ1-3; TRBD1 is a possible D gene (5 bases). V lost 7 bases and J lost 0, with 13 bases in between. CDR1 is SQVTM and CDR2 is ANQGSEA in the germline V gene. The length of the CDR3 is 14 residues. In DNA form, the CDR3 reads TGCAGCGCTATATGGGGGACCTCTGGAAACACCATATATTTT. Translation: CSAIWGTSGNTIYF.

In this sample, this clonotype turned up many times. This chain joins TRBV11-2 and TRBJ2-7; 7 bases agree with TRBD1. Trimming removed 4 bases from V and 2 bases from J; junction bases left unmatched: 8. CDR3 length equals 15 residues. In germline, CDR1 is SGHAT, CDR2 FQNNGV. The CDR3 protein is CASSSGRRGPYEQYF. The CDR3 nucleotides read TGTGCCAGCAGCTCAGGGCGAAGGGGGCCCTACGAGCAGTACTTC.

This clonotype occurred many times. V is TRBV10-2 and J is TRBJ2-5; 8 nucleotides line up with TRBD2. The V gene end was trimmed by 6 bases and the J gene end by 5 bases; junction bases not matched to a gene: 11. Germline V gene sequence: CDR1 WSHSY, CDR2 SAAADI. The CDR3 spans 15 residues. The CDR3 loop is CASRPAGTRRETQYF. The CDR3 DNA sequence: TGCGCCAGCAGGCCCGCCGGGACTAGGAGGGAGACCCAGTACTTC.

Ten or more counts support this clonotype. The chain employs TRBV7-3 and TRBJ2-1; no reliable D call. This CDR3 spans 15 amino acids. Trimming shortened V by 0 bases and J by 7 bases, and 13 bases separated the two germline ends. Germline V gene sequence: CDR1 SGHTA, CDR2 FQGTGA. The CDR3 protein is CASSLTSTMENEQFF. The CDR3 DNA is TGTGCCAGCAGCTTAACGTCGACAATGGAAAATGAGCAGTTCTTC.

This clonotype was detected a few times. CDR3 nucleotide sequence: TGTGCCACCAGTGATTACGCGAAGGGACAGTTGGGCTACACCTTC. Translation: CATSDYAKGQLGYTF. The chain couples TRBV24-1 to TRBJ1-2; 7 bases line up with TRBD1. This CDR3 has 15 amino acids. Trimming removed 2 bases from V and 8 bases from J; junction bases left unmatched: 10. Germline V gives CDR1 KGHDR, CDR2 SFDVKD.

This clonotype was seen many times. The chain employs TRBV7-8 and TRBJ2-7; D is undetermined. CDR1 and CDR2 (germline): SGHVS, FQNEAQ. CDR3 size: 11 residues. The V gene lost 4 bases and the J gene lost 4 bases, with 5 bases spanning the gap. CDR3 nucleotides: TGTGCCAGCAGCTCCAGATACGAGCAGTACTTC. It encodes CASSSRYEQYF.

This clonotype appeared many times. This chain links TRBV7-8 with TRBJ2-3, with TRBD2 matching over 8 bases. The CDR3 has 18 residues. V gave up 0 bases and J gave up 7 bases; unmatched junction bases: 15. Germline V lookup: CDR1 SGHVS, CDR2 FQNEAQ. This chain's CDR3 is CASSLAGESGSGFYTQYF. The CDR3 DNA follows: TGTGCCAGCAGCTTAGCGGGTGAAAGCGGGAGTGGTTTTTATACGCAGTATTTT.

This clonotype was observed a handful of times. V and J are TRBV20-1 and TRBJ2-3, with 15 bases fitting TRBD2. With 6 bases clipped from V and 5 bases from J, the junction kept 15 bases outside the gene matches. Germline values: CDR1 DFQATT, CDR2 SNEGSKA (reference sequence). CDR3 length: 18 residues. This CDR3 is CSAIPPGLAGGWGDTQYF. The CDR3 DNA reads as TGCAGTGCAATACCTCCGGGACTAGCGGGAGGTTGGGGAGATACGCAGTATTTT.

Concerning this clonotype itself: A read error may account for a junction end that differs from germline. The chain couples TRBV4-1 to TRBJ1-6; 9 bases align to TRBD1. Germline V gene data show CDR1 as MGHRA and CDR2 as YSYEKL. The CDR3 consists of 16 residues. Here the CDR3 reads CASSQVSRTGVSPLQF. Here the CDR3 DNA reads TGCGCCAGCAGCCAAGTTTCCAGGACAGGGGTTTCACCCCTCCAATTT.

V gene TRBV6-4 combines with J gene TRBJ2-2; TRBD2 matches 8 bases. This CDR3 has 15 amino acids. The germline V gene encodes CDR1 MRHNA and CDR2 SNTAGT. J was trimmed by 1 base and V by 2 bases; bases with no gene match: 0. The CDR3 region is CASSDTSGNTGELFF. In nucleotides, the CDR3 is TGTGCCAGCAGTGACACTAGCGGGAACACCGGGGAGCTGTTTTTT.

This CDR3 is CASSIGGGSGEAFF. The CDR3 region has the DNA TGTGCCAGTAGTATTGGGGGGGGCTCTGGTGAAGCTTTCTTT. The V gene is TRBV19, the J gene TRBJ1-1, with a possible D match to TRBD1 (6 bases). Trimming removed 3 bases at V and 7 bases at J, with 15 bases between. Germline V lookup: CDR1 LNHDA, CDR2 SQIVND (reference sequence). The CDR3 is 14 residues long.

Many counts were recorded for this clonotype. The chain joins TRBV20-1 to TRBJ2-1, with 11 bases lining up with TRBD2. CDR3 length: 14 amino acids. The germline V gene encodes CDR1 DFQATT and CDR2 SNEGSKA (reference sequence). V was clipped by 4 bases and J by 10 bases; unmatched bases: 9. The chain's CDR3 is CSATATSGGWEQFF. Here the CDR3 DNA reads TGCAGTGCTACCGCCACTAGCGGGGGTTGGGAGCAGTTCTTC.

The rearrangement joins TRBV18 to TRBJ2-3; 7 nucleotides match TRBD1. The V gene's germline CDR1 is KGHSH and CDR2 LQKENI. J was trimmed by 3 bases and V by 6 bases; bases with no gene match: 6. The CDR3 spans 14 residues. The CDR3 sequence: CASSGRGRTDTQYF. CDR3 DNA sequence: TGTGCCAGCTCGGGAAGGGGGCGGACAGATACGCAGTATTTT. The whole variable domain, filled in from reference TRBV18 and TRBJ2-3, reads NAGVMQNPRHLVRRRGQEARLRCSPMKGHSHVYWYRQLPEEGLKFMVYLQKENIIDESGMPKERFSAEFPKEGPSILRIQQVVRGDSAAYFCASSGRGRTDTQYFGPGTRLTVL.

This clonotype was observed many times. This sequence joins TRBV27 and TRBJ2-7; TRBD1 agrees at 7 bases. Per germline, CDR1 MNHEY and CDR2 SMNVEV (reference sequence). The CDR3 extends over 15 amino acids. The V gene end was trimmed by 8 bases and the J gene end by 3 bases; junction bases not matched to a gene: 13. The DNA of the CDR3 is TGTGCCAGCGCCCCATTAACAGGGGCGGACTACGAGCAGTACTTC. Amino acids: CASAPLTGADYEQYF.

The table lists this clonotype with many counts. V gene TRBV5-1 combines with J gene TRBJ2-5; no clear D gene. This CDR3 has 15 amino acids. The ends were cut back, 0 bases at V and 0 bases at J, with 9 bases in the middle. CDR1 is SGHRS and CDR2 is YFSETQ in the germline V gene. The CDR3 here is CASSLALGDQETQYF. For the CDR3, the DNA is TGCGCCAGCAGCTTGGCCCTCGGTGACCAAGAGACCCAGTACTTC. Together with reference TRBV5-1 and TRBJ2-5, the CDR3 gives the full variable domain: KAGVTQTPRYLIKTRGQQVTLSCSPISGHRSVSWYQQTPGQGLQFLFEYFSETQRNKGNFPGRFSGRQFSNSRSEMNVSTLELGDSALYLCASSLALGDQETQYFGPGTRLLVL.

V is TRBV5-1 and J is TRBJ2-5, with D unresolved. Germline loops: CDR1 SGHRS, CDR2 YFSETQ. The germline V and J ends were trimmed by 5 bases and 0 bases, with 14 bases remaining between them. The CDR3 loop spans 15 amino acids. The CDR3 reads CASSGDRSYQETQYF. The DNA of the CDR3 is TGCGCCAGCAGTGGGGATAGGTCGTACCAAGAGACCCAGTACTTC. The variable domain in full, with the rest retrieved from reference TRBV5-1 and TRBJ2-5, is KAGVTQTPRYLIKTRGQQVTLSCSPISGHRSVSWYQQTPGQGLQFLFEYFSETQRNKGNFPGRFSGRQFSNSRSEMNVSTLELGDSALYLCASSGDRSYQETQYFGPGTRLLVL.

This clonotype was detected ten times or more. The chain couples TRBV29-1 to TRBJ2-5; 7 nucleotides line up with TRBD1. With 1 base clipped from V and 1 base from J, the junction kept 3 bases outside the gene matches. Germline assignment: CDR1 SQVTM and CDR2 ANQGSEA. CDR3 length: 14 residues. CDR3 amino acids: CSVEVTGAQETQYF. The CDR3 nucleotides are TGCAGCGTTGAAGTTACAGGGGCCCAAGAGACCCAGTACTTC. Filled out from reference TRBV29-1 and TRBJ2-5, the complete variable domain reads SAVISQKPSRDICQRGTSLTIQCQVDSQVTMMFWYRQQPGQSLTLIATANQGSEATYESGFVIDKFPISRPNLTFSTLTVSNMSPEDSSIYLCSVEVTGAQETQYFGPGTRLLVL.

This clonotype showed up many times. V gene TRBV20-1 combines with J gene TRBJ1-2, with TRBD1 identical over 8 bases. The V segment lost 3 bases and the J segment 2 bases; nucleotides outside the gene matches: 14. This CDR3 is 17 amino acids long. Germline CDR1 is DFQATT and CDR2 is SNEGSKA (reference sequence). In DNA form, the CDR3 reads TGCAGTGCTAGTCCCTGGGGACAGGCGGGATCAAACTATGGCTACACCTTC. Encoded protein: CSASPWGQAGSNYGYTF.

This clonotype is a singleton in its sample. V usage is TRBV7-6 and J usage is TRBJ2-4; 7 bases are shared with TRBD2. This CDR3 region has 15 residues. J gave up 7 bases and V 1 base, and 7 bases lay outside the gene matches. Per the germline V gene, CDR1 is SGHVS and CDR2 is FNYEAQ. The CDR3 DNA sequence: TGTGCCAGCAGCTTAGGGCGAGCGGGAACGAACATTCAGTACTTC. This gives the protein CASSLGRAGTNIQYF. The full variable domain, rest sourced from reference TRBV7-6 and TRBJ2-4, is GAGVSQSPRYKVTKRGQDVALRCDPISGHVSLYWYRQALGQGPEFLTYFNYEAQQDKSGLPNDRFSAERPEGSISTLTIQRTEQRDSAMYRCASSLGRAGTNIQYFGAGTRLSVL.

This clonotype was picked up many times. The chain couples TRBV5-1 to TRBJ2-1; D tentatively reads TRBD1 or TRBD2 (6 bases each). The germline CDR1 and CDR2 sequences are SGHRS and YFSETQ. V was pared by 1 base and J by 7 bases, with 12 bases between. This CDR3 has 14 amino acids. CDR3 in DNA: TGCGCCAGCAGCTTGAGGGGGGCGCTTAATGAGCAGTTCTTC. Residues: CASSLRGALNEQFF.

This clonotype appeared many times. V and J are TRBV20-1 and TRBJ1-1, with D unresolved. V shed 3 bases and J shed 1 base, with 12 bases lying between them. The CDR3 runs to 14 residues. Germline CDR1 and CDR2: DFQATT and SNEGSKA (reference sequence). The CDR3 loop reads CSASWAVKNTEAFF. The CDR3 nucleotides read TGCAGTGCTAGCTGGGCGGTCAAGAACACTGAAGCTTTCTTT.

The table lists this clonotype with a few counts. The V gene is TRBV19, the J gene TRBJ2-7; possibly TRBD1 for D (5 bases). This CDR3 comprises 13 residues. Germline V gene data show CDR1 as LNHDA and CDR2 as SQIVND (reference sequence). V shed 3 bases and J shed 4 bases, with 10 bases lying between them. CDR3 loop: CASSMSTVYEQYF. CDR3 bases: TGTGCCAGTAGTATGTCGACAGTATACGAGCAGTACTTC.

The sample holds many counts of this clonotype. The gene calls are TRBV11-1 and TRBJ2-1; D uncertain. There are 17 residues in the CDR3. The V end lost 1 base, the J end lost 0 bases, and 13 bases lay between the germline ends. Germline values: CDR1 SGHAT, CDR2 FQDESV (reference sequence). CDR3 bases: TGTGCCAGCAGCTTAGTGGGTCCTAAGAGCTCCTACAATGAGCAGTTCTTC. Translated: CASSLVGPKSSYNEQFF.

In this sample, this clonotype turned up a few times. The CDR3 DNA reads as TGTGCCAGCAGTTTTAATGCCCTTAACTATGGCTACACCTTC. Its protein product is CASSFNALNYGYTF. The V call is TRBV12-3 or TRBV12-4, the J call TRBJ1-2, with D unclear. Trimming left V 3 bases short and J 1 base short, with 9 bases between. The CDR3 has 14 amino acids.